The 15 T cell receptor beta chains presented below share a single source sample, sequenced in a study of cytomegalovirus exposure and HLA in healthy donors. The PCR ran on 60 Vbeta and 13 Jbeta primers. Data came from immunoSEQ multiplex PCR; TCRdb stores just in-frame clones and leaves some out. The table has nearly 110,000 clones, roughly 80% seen once; the top ten hold roughly 2.5%. The sequenced sample was PBMCs. All receptors come from a man aged 35 to 55 in good health and CMV-seronegative.

The J gene is TRBJ1-4, the V gene TRBV27; TRBD1 might be the D (5 bases). The CDR3 covers 14 residues. Germline CDR1 reads MNHEY; CDR2 reads SMNVEV (reference sequence). V shed 3 bases and J shed 7 bases, with 12 bases lying between them. CDR3 residues: CASSFTPGLEKLFF. The CDR3, as DNA: TGTGCCAGCAGTTTTACCCCAGGGCTTGAAAAACTGTTTTTT.

The gene calls are TRBV6-6 and TRBJ1-5; the D is unclear. This CDR3 region has 14 residues. Germline V CDR1 and CDR2: MNHNY, SVGAGI (reference sequence). Trimming stripped 2 bases from V and 4 bases from J, with 9 bases between. CDR3 region: CASSYGRENQPQHF. The CDR3 coding sequence is TGTGCCAGCAGTTACGGACGGGAAAATCAGCCCCAGCATTTT.

The genes are TRBV6-1 and TRBJ1-2; possible D gene TRBD1, 5 bases. V lost 6 bases and J 2 bases, leaving 13 bases between the germline ends. This CDR3 contains 14 residues. Germline-derived CDR1 and CDR2 are MNHNS and SASEGT. DNA for the CDR3: TGTGCCAGCAGGGAGATTCGACAGAACTATGGCTACACCTTC. It yields the protein CASREIRQNYGYTF.

The chain uses TRBV18 and TRBJ2-7; D call uncertain. This CDR3 is 14 amino acids long. The V end lost 5 bases, the J end lost 0 bases, and 11 bases lay between the germline ends. Germline CDR1 reads KGHSH; CDR2 reads LQKENI. CDR3 nucleotide sequence: TGTGCCAGCTCAAGTATGAACAACTCCTACGAGCAGTACTTC. The encoded protein is CASSSMNNSYEQYF.

The chain has TRBV5-6 and TRBJ1-4; TRBD1 aligns across 9 bases. The CDR3 has 15 residues. The germline CDR1 and CDR2 sequences are SGHDT and YYEEEE. V trimming: 4 bases; J trimming: 7 bases; junction bases outside the gene matches: 8. The CDR3 region has the DNA TGTGCCAGCAGCCACGGGACAGGGCTTGCTGAAAAACTGTTTTTT. Protein sequence: CASSHGTGLAEKLFF.

V usage is TRBV7-8 and J usage is TRBJ2-3; D ambiguous. The CDR3 totals 14 residues. Germline lookup yields CDR1 SGHVS and CDR2 FQNEAQ. Trimming took 1 base from V and 4 from J, leaving 9 bases between them. The CDR3 loop is CASSLGLFPDTQYF. For the CDR3, the DNA is TGTGCCAGCAGCTTAGGGCTCTTCCCAGATACGCAGTATTTT.

This clone was seen a handful of times. The rearrangement uses TRBV27 and TRBJ1-1, with D tentatively TRBD1 (5 bases). The germline gives CDR1 MNHEY, CDR2 SMNVEV (reference sequence). Deletions cut 6 bases from V and 5 bases from J, with 13 bases between. This CDR3 has 13 amino acids. Here the CDR3 DNA reads TGTGCCAGCAGGGGGACGGCGGGGACTGAAGCTTTCTTT. Protein sequence: CASRGTAGTEAFF.

The chain recombines TRBV10-2 with TRBJ2-3; 12 bases match TRBD2. The CDR3 is made up of 15 amino acids. Germline V gene lookup returns CDR1 WSHSY and CDR2 SAAADI. Unmatched junction bases numbered 4, after V lost 6 bases and J lost 3 bases. In nucleotides, the CDR3 is TGCGCCAGCAGACTAGCGGGGGGCGTGACAGATACGCAGTATTTT. It is translated as CASRLAGGVTDTQYF.

This clone was seen just once. The rearrangement links TRBV7-8 to TRBJ2-5; D is ambiguous. Germline V gene sequence: CDR1 SGHVS, CDR2 FQNEAQ. V lost 5 bases to trimming and J lost 4 bases, with 20 bases between them. This CDR3 has 16 residues. The chain's CDR3 is CASSETPSTPRETQYF. The DNA of the CDR3 is TGTGCCAGCAGCGAGACACCTTCGACCCCACGAGAGACCCAGTACTTC.

The chain joins TRBV6-6 to TRBJ1-1; tentatively, D is TRBD1 (6 bases). V was clipped by 10 bases and J by 5 bases, with 17 bases between them. The CDR3 spans 13 residues. Germline V gives CDR1 MNHNY, CDR2 SVGAGI (reference sequence). CDR3 sequence (DNA): TGTGCCACGAACAGGGCGGATACAACTGAAGCTTTCTTT. Translation gives CATNRADTTEAFF.

Points on this clone: The same CDR3 arises from other DNA sequences in this sample as well. This chain connects TRBV20-1 to TRBJ1-2; D not certain. The length of the CDR3 is 11 residues. Trimming pared 3 bases from V and 2 bases from J, leaving 4 bases between. Looked up from germline, CDR1 is DFQATT and CDR2 is SNEGSKA (reference sequence). The CDR3 region is CSASPNYGYTF. The CDR3 region has the DNA TGCAGTGCTAGCCCAAACTATGGCTACACCTTC.

The chain has TRBV9 and TRBJ1-1, with D unclear. Germline assignment: CDR1 SGDLS and CDR2 YYNGEE. This CDR3 has 15 amino acids. Between the trimmed V and J ends, which lost 4 bases and 3 bases, there was a span of 16 bases. CDR3 protein: CASSLEWVRDTEAFF. In DNA form, the CDR3 reads TGTGCCAGCAGCCTCGAATGGGTTCGGGACACTGAAGCTTTCTTT.

The table lists this clone with a few counts. The chain is built from TRBV5-1 and TRBJ2-2; TRBD2 matches at 15 bases. The J segment lost 3 bases and the V segment lost 4 bases, leaving 7 bases of the junction unmatched. The CDR3 contains 18 residues. CDR1 is SGHRS and CDR2 is YFSETQ in the germline V gene. The CDR3 region has the DNA TGCGCCAGCAGCGTCCGGGGACTAGCGGGGGGATACACCGGGGAGCTGTTTTTT. Translation gives CASSVRGLAGGYTGELFF.

This clone came up once. The rearrangement links TRBV10-3 to TRBJ1-5; tentatively, D is TRBD1 (5 bases). Germline V lookup: CDR1 ENHRY, CDR2 SYGVKD. The CDR3 length is 19 residues. Trimming removed 0 bases at V and 0 bases at J, with 18 bases between. As DNA, the CDR3 is TGTGCCATCAGTGAGTCGATGATAAGGGGTACAGATAGCAATCAGCCCCAGCATTTT. Its translation: CAISESMIRGTDSNQPQHF.

The CDR3 loop is CSVGQGVYEQYF. CDR3 in DNA: TGCAGCGTCGGACAGGGGGTCTACGAGCAGTACTTC. V and J are TRBV29-1 and TRBJ2-7; TRBD1 aligns across 10 bases. The trim removed 6 bases at V and 3 bases at J, leaving 2 bases unmatched. Germline V CDR1 and CDR2: SQVTM, ANQGSEA. This CDR3 spans 12 amino acids.